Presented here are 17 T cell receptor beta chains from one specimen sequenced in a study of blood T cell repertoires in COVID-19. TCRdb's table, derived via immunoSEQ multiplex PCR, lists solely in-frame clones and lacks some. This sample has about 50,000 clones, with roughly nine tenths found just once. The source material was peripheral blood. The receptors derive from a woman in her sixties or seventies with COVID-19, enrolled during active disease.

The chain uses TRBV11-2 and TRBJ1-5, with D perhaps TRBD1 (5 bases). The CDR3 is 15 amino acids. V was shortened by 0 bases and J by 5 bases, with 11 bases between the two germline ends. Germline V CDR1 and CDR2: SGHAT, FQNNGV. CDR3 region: CASSLEAGRYQPQHF. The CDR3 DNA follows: TGTGCCAGCAGCTTAGAGGCAGGGAGGTATCAGCCCCAGCATTTT. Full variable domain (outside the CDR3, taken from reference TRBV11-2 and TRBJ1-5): EAGVAQSPRYKIIEKRQSVAFWCNPISGHATLYWYQQILGQGPKLLIQFQNNGVVDDSQLPKDRFSAERLKGVDSTLKIQPAKLEDSAVYLCASSLEAGRYQPQHFGDGTRLSIL.

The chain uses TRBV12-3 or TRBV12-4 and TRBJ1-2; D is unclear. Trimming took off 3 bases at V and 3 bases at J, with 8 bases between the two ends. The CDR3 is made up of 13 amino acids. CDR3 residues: CASSFARYYGYTF. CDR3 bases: TGTGCCAGCAGTTTTGCCAGATACTATGGCTACACCTTC.

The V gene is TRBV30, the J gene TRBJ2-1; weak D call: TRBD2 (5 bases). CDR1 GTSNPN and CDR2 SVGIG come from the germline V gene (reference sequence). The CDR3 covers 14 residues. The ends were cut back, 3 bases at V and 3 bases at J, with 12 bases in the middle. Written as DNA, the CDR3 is TGTGCCTGGAGCGAGGGAGTCGTCTACAATGAGCAGTTCTTC. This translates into CAWSEGVVYNEQFF. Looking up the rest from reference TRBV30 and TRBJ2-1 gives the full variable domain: SQTIHQWPATLVQPVGSPLSLECTVEGTSNPNLYWYRQAAGRGLQLLFYSVGIGQISSEVPQNLSASRPQDRQFILSSKKLLLSDSGFYLCAWSEGVVYNEQFFGPGTRLTVL.

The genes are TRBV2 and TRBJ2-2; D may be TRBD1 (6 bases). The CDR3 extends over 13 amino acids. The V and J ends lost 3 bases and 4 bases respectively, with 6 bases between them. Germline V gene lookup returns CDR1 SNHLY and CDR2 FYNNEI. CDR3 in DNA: TGTGCCAGCAGTGACAGGGGCACCGGGGAGCTGTTTTTT. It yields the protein CASSDRGTGELFF.

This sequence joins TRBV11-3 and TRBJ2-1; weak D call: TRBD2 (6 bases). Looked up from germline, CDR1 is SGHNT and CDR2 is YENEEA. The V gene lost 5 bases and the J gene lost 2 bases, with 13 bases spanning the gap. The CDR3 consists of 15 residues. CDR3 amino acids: CASSREGGAYNEQFF. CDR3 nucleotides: TGTGCCAGCAGCCGCGAAGGAGGGGCCTACAATGAGCAGTTCTTC. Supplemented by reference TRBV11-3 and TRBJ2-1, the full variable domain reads EAGVVQSPRYKIIEKKQPVAFWCNPISGHNTLYWYLQNLGQGPELLIRYENEEAVDDSQLPKDRFSAERLKGVDSTLKIQPAELGDSAVYLCASSREGGAYNEQFFGPGTRLTVL.

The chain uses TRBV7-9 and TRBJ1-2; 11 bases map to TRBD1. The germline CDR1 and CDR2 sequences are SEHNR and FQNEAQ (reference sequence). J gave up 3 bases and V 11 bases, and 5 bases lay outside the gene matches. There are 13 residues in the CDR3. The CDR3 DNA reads TGTGCCGGATGGACAGGGGGCCACTATGGCTACACCTTC. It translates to CAGWTGGHYGYTF.

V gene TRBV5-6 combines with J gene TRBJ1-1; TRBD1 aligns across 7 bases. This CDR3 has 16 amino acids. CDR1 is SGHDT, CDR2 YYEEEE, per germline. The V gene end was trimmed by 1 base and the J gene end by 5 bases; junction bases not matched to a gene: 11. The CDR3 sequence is CASSLKYQGVETEAFF. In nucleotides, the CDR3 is TGTGCCAGCAGCTTGAAGTACCAGGGGGTAGAAACTGAAGCTTTCTTT.

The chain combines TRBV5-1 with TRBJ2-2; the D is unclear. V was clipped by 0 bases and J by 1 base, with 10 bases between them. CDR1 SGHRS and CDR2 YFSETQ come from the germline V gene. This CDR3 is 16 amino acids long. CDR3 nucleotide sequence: TGCGCCAGCAGCTTGGCCGGCAGACTGAACACCGGGGAGCTGTTTTTT. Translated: CASSLAGRLNTGELFF.

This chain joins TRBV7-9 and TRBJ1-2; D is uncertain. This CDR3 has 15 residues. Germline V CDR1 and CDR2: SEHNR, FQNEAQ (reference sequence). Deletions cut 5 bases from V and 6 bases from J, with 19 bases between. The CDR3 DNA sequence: TGTGCCAGCAGCCCCCGAGAGGGAAGTCTAGATGGCTACACCTTC. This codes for CASSPREGSLDGYTF.

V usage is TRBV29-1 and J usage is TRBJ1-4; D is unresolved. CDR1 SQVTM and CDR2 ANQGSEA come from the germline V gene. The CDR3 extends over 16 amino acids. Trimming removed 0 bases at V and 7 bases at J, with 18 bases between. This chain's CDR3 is CSVEELRGPFPEKLFF. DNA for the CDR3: TGCAGCGTTGAAGAGTTGCGGGGTCCATTCCCTGAAAAACTGTTTTTT. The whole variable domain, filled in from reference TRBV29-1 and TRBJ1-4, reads SAVISQKPSRDICQRGTSLTIQCQVDSQVTMMFWYRQQPGQSLTLIATANQGSEATYESGFVIDKFPISRPNLTFSTLTVSNMSPEDSSIYLCSVEELRGPFPEKLFFGSGTQLSVL.

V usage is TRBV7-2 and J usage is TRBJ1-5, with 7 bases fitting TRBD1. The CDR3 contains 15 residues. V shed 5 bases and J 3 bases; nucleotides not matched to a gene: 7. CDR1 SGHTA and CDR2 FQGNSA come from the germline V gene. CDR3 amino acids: CASSQQGLDNQPQHF. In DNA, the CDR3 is TGTGCCAGCAGCCAACAGGGGCTTGACAATCAGCCCCAGCATTTT.

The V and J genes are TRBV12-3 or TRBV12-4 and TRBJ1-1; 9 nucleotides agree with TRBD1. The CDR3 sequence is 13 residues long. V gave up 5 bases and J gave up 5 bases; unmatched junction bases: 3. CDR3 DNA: TGTGCCAGCAGTCACAGGGGGCCAACTGAAGCTTTCTTT. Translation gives CASSHRGPTEAFF.

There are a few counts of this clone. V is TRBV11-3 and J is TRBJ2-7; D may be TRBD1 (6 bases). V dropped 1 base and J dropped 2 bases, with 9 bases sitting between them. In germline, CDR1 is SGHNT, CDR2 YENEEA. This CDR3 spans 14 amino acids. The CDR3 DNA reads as TGTGCCAGCAGCTTAGGGGGACACCCCTACGAGCAGTACTTC. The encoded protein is CASSLGGHPYEQYF.

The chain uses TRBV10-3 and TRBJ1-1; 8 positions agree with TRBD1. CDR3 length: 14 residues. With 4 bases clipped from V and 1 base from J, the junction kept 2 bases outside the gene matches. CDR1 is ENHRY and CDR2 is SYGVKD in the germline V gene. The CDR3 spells CAISVRGRNTEAFF. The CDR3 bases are TGTGCCATCAGTGTCAGGGGGCGGAACACTGAAGCTTTCTTT.

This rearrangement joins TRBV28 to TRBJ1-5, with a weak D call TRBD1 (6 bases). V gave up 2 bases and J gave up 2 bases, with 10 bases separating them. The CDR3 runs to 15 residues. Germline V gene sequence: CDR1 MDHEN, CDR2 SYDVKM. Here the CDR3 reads CASSLAGAGNQPQHF. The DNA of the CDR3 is TGTGCCAGCAGTTTAGCAGGGGCAGGCAATCAGCCCCAGCATTTT. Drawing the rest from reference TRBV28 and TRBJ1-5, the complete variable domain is DVKVTQSSRYLVKRTGEKVFLECVQDMDHENMFWYRQDPGLGLRLIYFSYDVKMKEKGDIPEGYSVSREKKERFSLILESASTNQTSMYLCASSLAGAGNQPQHFGDGTRLSIL.

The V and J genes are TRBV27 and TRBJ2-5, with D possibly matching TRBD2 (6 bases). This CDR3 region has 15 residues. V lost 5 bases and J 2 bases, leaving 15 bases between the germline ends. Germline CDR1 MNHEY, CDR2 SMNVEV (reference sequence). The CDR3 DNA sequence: TGTGCCAGCAGTGCGGGGACTCCGGGGCAAGAGACCCAGTACTTC. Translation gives CASSAGTPGQETQYF.

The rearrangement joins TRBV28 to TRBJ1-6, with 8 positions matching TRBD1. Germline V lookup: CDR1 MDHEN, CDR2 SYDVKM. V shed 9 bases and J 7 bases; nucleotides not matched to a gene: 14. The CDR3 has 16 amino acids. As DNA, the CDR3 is TGTGCCAGTATGATGACAGGGGCCCTTACCAATTCACCCCTCCACTTT. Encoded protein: CASMMTGALTNSPLHF.